One and the same sample provided the 20 T cell receptor beta chains below, sequenced in a study of T cell responses to AZD1222 COVID-19 vaccine. Here immunoSEQ multiplex PCR was the method, and the copy in TCRdb shows in-frame clones only, minus some. Of around 140,000 clones detected, approximately 86% appear once; the ten largest clones hold roughly 5.1%. The sample consisted of peripheral blood, taken 28 days after the second AZD1222 dose. These receptors originate from an adult who received the AZD1222 COVID-19 vaccine.

The chain links TRBV10-3 to TRBJ1-1, with D tentatively TRBD1 (5 bases). Per germline, CDR1 ENHRY and CDR2 SYGVKD. CDR3 length: 15 amino acids. V was trimmed by 6 bases and J by 4 bases, leaving 18 bases between them. CDR3 loop: CAIRRDSSWSTEAFF. The CDR3 bases are TGTGCCATCAGACGCGACAGTTCCTGGAGCACTGAAGCTTTCTTT.

This clone was counted a single time. The chain carries TRBV12-3 or TRBV12-4 and TRBJ1-4, with unresolved D. Trimming took 2 bases from V and 7 from J, leaving 8 bases between them. This CDR3 spans 13 amino acids. CDR3 sequence: CASSLSSGEKLFF. DNA of the CDR3: TGTGCCAGCAGTTTAAGTTCGGGTGAAAAACTGTTTTTT.

The rearrangement uses TRBV18 and TRBJ2-7, with D possibly matching TRBD2 (6 bases). This CDR3 contains 16 residues. The V and J ends lost 0 bases and 1 base respectively, with 13 bases between them. CDR1 is KGHSH, CDR2 LQKENI, per germline. For the CDR3, the DNA is TGTGCCAGCTCACCACCCGTCCTAGCGCCTTCCTACGAGCAGTACTTC. It yields the protein CASSPPVLAPSYEQYF.

CDR3 region: CASSYGQFSNQPQHF. CDR3 coding DNA: TGTGCCAGCAGTTATGGGCAGTTTAGCAATCAGCCCCAGCATTTT. The V call is TRBV6-6, the J call TRBJ1-5; unclear D gene. Germline assignment: CDR1 MNHNY and CDR2 SVGAGI (reference sequence). The length of the CDR3 is 15 residues. Trimming took 3 bases from V and 0 from J, leaving 9 bases between them.

The V and J genes are TRBV7-9 and TRBJ1-5; D remains unclear. Trimming removed 4 bases at V and 3 bases at J, with 10 bases between. The CDR3 is 14 residues long. CDR1 is SEHNR, CDR2 FQNEAQ, per germline (reference sequence). The CDR3 DNA reads as TGTGCCAGCAGCTCGGACGGATACAATCAGCCCCAGCATTTT. Translating gives CASSSDGYNQPQHF.

The rearrangement links TRBV5-4 to TRBJ1-1, with D possibly matching TRBD1 (5 bases). This CDR3 is 15 amino acids long. Germline CDR1 is SGHNT and CDR2 is YYREEE (reference sequence). The V gene lost 3 bases and the J gene lost 2 bases, with 14 bases spanning the gap. Here the CDR3 DNA reads TGTGCCAGCAGCTCTTCGTGGGGGTCCAACACTGAAGCTTTCTTT. Amino acid sequence: CASSSSWGSNTEAFF.

The V gene is TRBV2, the J gene TRBJ1-5; 9 bases map to TRBD1. This CDR3 spans 15 amino acids. From germline, CDR1 is SNHLY and CDR2 FYNNEI. V lost 6 bases and J lost 2; bases outside the gene matches: 5. CDR3 in DNA: TGTGCCAGCAGGGGAACAGGGGGCGGCAATCAGCCCCAGCATTTT. It is translated as CASRGTGGGNQPQHF.

This chain uses TRBV19 with TRBJ1-4; D is uncertain. Germline CDR1 and CDR2: LNHDA and SQIVND (reference sequence). V was trimmed by 6 bases and J by 0 bases, leaving 8 bases between them. The length of the CDR3 is 14 residues. The CDR3 DNA is TGTGCCAGTAGCCGCATTACAACTAATGAAAAACTGTTTTTT. It codes for CASSRITTNEKLFF.

Concerning this clone: A junction boundary mismatches the germline segment, possibly from a read error. The gene calls are TRBV6-1 and TRBJ2-7; 11 nucleotides line up with TRBD2. Germline CDR1 and CDR2: MNHNS and SASEGT. The CDR3 is 16 residues long. This CDR3 reads CAGSASGTSGSYEQYF. CDR3 nucleotide sequence: TGTGCCGGCAGTGCCTCTGGGACTAGCGGCTCCTACGAGCAGTACTTC.

The gene calls are TRBV27 and TRBJ1-5, with D uncertain. V was pared by 8 bases and J by 1 base, with 9 bases between. The CDR3 has 13 residues. Germline V gene data show CDR1 as MNHEY and CDR2 as SMNVEV (reference sequence). The CDR3 reads CASRSLSNQPQHF. CDR3 nucleotide sequence: TGTGCCAGCCGGAGCCTCAGCAATCAGCCCCAGCATTTT.

V usage is TRBV9 and J usage is TRBJ2-2; 9 positions agree with TRBD1. V was clipped by 3 bases and J by 1 base; unmatched bases: 1. The V gene's germline CDR1 is SGDLS and CDR2 YYNGEE. The CDR3 spans 15 residues. The CDR3 DNA sequence: TGTGCCAGCAGCGGGGGACAGGGGAACACCGGGGAGCTGTTTTTT. Its protein is CASSGGQGNTGELFF.

The rearrangement links TRBV29-1 to TRBJ2-5; TRBD1 aligns across 7 bases. Germline CDR1 SQVTM, CDR2 ANQGSEA. The J segment lost 5 bases and the V segment lost 7 bases, leaving 7 bases of the junction unmatched. This CDR3 comprises 12 residues. In DNA, the CDR3 is TGCAGCGGCAAGGGGGCCCCCGAGACCCAGTACTTC. Translated: CSGKGAPETQYF.

The chain uses TRBV7-9 and TRBJ1-4; 7 nucleotides line up with TRBD1. V lost 5 bases, J lost 0 bases, and 9 bases stayed unmatched. This CDR3 contains 17 residues. Germline V lookup: CDR1 SEHNR, CDR2 FQNEAQ (reference sequence). CDR3 region: CASSLADRVATNEKLFF. The DNA of the CDR3 is TGTGCCAGCAGCCTTGCCGACAGGGTAGCAACTAATGAAAAACTGTTTTTT.

The count of this clone is one. The V call is TRBV28, the J call TRBJ2-5; no definite D call. V was shortened by 6 bases and J by 5 bases, with 16 bases between the two germline ends. Germline V gene lookup returns CDR1 MDHEN and CDR2 SYDVKM. The CDR3 contains 14 residues. The CDR3 DNA is TGTGCCAGCAGCCCTCCGGTAGGGCGGGAGACCCAGTACTTC. Translated, it gives CASSPPVGRETQYF.

CDR3 sequence (DNA): TGTGCCAGCAGTCCCCTAACCGGGGAGCTGTTTTTT. This encodes CASSPLTGELFF. V gene TRBV27 combines with J gene TRBJ2-2, with D uncertain. Germline lookup yields CDR1 MNHEY and CDR2 SMNVEV (reference sequence). V lost 5 bases and J 5 bases, leaving 6 bases between the germline ends. The CDR3 is made up of 12 amino acids.

The gene calls are TRBV14 and TRBJ1-4; D is undetermined. The germline V gene has CDR1 SGHDN and CDR2 FVKESK. The ends were cut back, 3 bases at V and 7 bases at J, with 15 bases in the middle. There are 15 residues in the CDR3. The CDR3 region has the DNA TGTGCCAGCAGCCAGGTGGGAGCAGGTCGTGAAAAACTGTTTTTT. Encoded protein: CASSQVGAGREKLFF.

The gene calls are TRBV4-1 and TRBJ2-1, with D perhaps matching TRBD2 (6 bases). The germline V and J ends were trimmed by 4 bases and 8 bases, with 15 bases remaining between them. Looked up from germline, CDR1 is MGHRA and CDR2 is YSYEKL. This CDR3 is built from 14 residues. The CDR3 sequence: CASSLMSGVDEQFF. The DNA of the CDR3 is TGCGCCAGCAGCCTTATGTCGGGGGTCGATGAGCAGTTCTTC.

The rearrangement uses TRBV7-8 and TRBJ1-1; 9 positions match TRBD1. V was pared by 1 base and J by 7 bases, with 16 bases of the junction left unmatched. The CDR3 runs to 18 residues. CDR1 SGHVS and CDR2 FQNEAQ come from the germline V gene. CDR3 sequence reads: CASSLGVTGGLQQGEAFF. In DNA form, the CDR3 reads TGTGCCAGCAGCTTAGGTGTGACAGGGGGGCTCCAACAGGGTGAAGCTTTCTTT. Drawing the rest from reference TRBV7-8 and TRBJ1-1, the complete variable domain is GAGVSQSPRYKVAKRGQDVALRCDPISGHVSLFWYQQALGQGPEFLTYFQNEAQLDKSGLPSDRFFAERPEGSVSTLKIQRTQQEDSAVYLCASSLGVTGGLQQGEAFFGQGTRLTVV.

The V and J genes are TRBV30 and TRBJ1-4, with D unclear. CDR1 is GTSNPN and CDR2 is SVGIG in the germline V gene (reference sequence). The CDR3 has 12 amino acids. V lost 2 bases and J 7 bases, leaving 8 bases between the germline ends. CDR3 sequence (DNA): TGTGCCTGGAGTCTATCAGGTGAAAAACTGTTTTTT. Protein sequence: CAWSLSGEKLFF. The full variable domain, its missing parts supplied by reference TRBV30 and TRBJ1-4, is SQTIHQWPATLVQPVGSPLSLECTVEGTSNPNLYWYRQAAGRGLQLLFYSVGIGQISSEVPQNLSASRPQDRQFILSSKKLLLSDSGFYLCAWSLSGEKLFFGSGTQLSVL.

The rearrangement uses TRBV3-1 (or the pseudogene TRBV3-2) and TRBJ2-7; the match to TRBD1 covers 10 bases. The CDR3 contains 17 residues. V gave up 1 base and J gave up 0 bases; unmatched junction bases: 6. CDR1 is LGHDT, CDR2 YNNKEL, per germline (reference sequence). The CDR3 bases are TGTGCCAGCAGCCAAGGGGGGACAGGGGTCATCTCCTACGAGCAGTACTTC. Translation: CASSQGGTGVISYEQYF.